This is a list of T cell receptor beta chains from one sample in a study of blood T cell repertoires in COVID-19. Produced via immunoSEQ multiplex PCR; TCRdb's table is partial and in-frame only. The sample holds about 110,000 clones, roughly 80% seen once. Sequencing was performed on peripheral blood. The receptor source for this set is a human donor in a cohort sampled during active or convalescent COVID-19. CDR3s include the opening cysteine and the closing phenylalanine or tryptophan. The D gene is left open where the match is weak. Rows give clone size only sometimes, using once, few, many, or a class for an expanded clone.

j_gene: TRBJ1-2; d_gene: TRBD1; v_gene: TRBV5-1; abundance: .; len: 14; CDR3nt: TGCGCCAGCAGCTTTGACAGGGCTAACTATGGCTACACCTTC; CDR3aa: CASSFDRANYGYTF
j_gene: TRBJ1-2; d_gene: .; v_gene: TRBV9; abundance: .; len: 13; CDR3nt: TGTGCCAGCAGCGTAGGAGGCCCCTTGGGCTACACCTTC; CDR3aa: CASSVGGPLGYTF
j_gene: TRBJ1-5; d_gene: TRBD1; v_gene: TRBV19; abundance: .; len: 14; CDR3nt: TGTGCCAGTAGGGTGGACAGGGAGTCTCAGCCCCAGCATTTT; CDR3aa: CASRVDRESQPQHF
j_gene: TRBJ1-6; d_gene: TRBD1; v_gene: TRBV28; abundance: .; len: 14; CDR3nt: TGTGCCAGCGGGCGGGACAGGGAAGATTCACCCCTCCACTTT; CDR3aa: CASGRDREDSPLHF
j_gene: TRBJ2-6; d_gene: .; v_gene: TRBV7-3; abundance: .; len: 18; CDR3nt: TGTGCCAGCAGCTTAGAGCGAGGAGCCTACTCTGGGGCCAACGTCCTGACTTTC; CDR3aa: CASSLERGAYSGANVLTF
j_gene: TRBJ2-7; d_gene: TRBD2; v_gene: TRBV2; abundance: .; len: 16; CDR3nt: TGTGCCAGCAGTTACTTCTTTAGCGGGAGCTCCTACGAGCAGTACTTC; CDR3aa: CASSYFFSGSSYEQYF
j_gene: TRBJ2-1; d_gene: TRBD2; v_gene: TRBV19; abundance: .; len: 17; CDR3nt: TGTGCCAGTAGTATAGACATACTAGCGGGAGTATTCAATGAGCAGTTCTTC; CDR3aa: CASSIDILAGVFNEQFF
j_gene: TRBJ1-2; d_gene: .; v_gene: TRBV6-2/TRBV6-3; abundance: .; len: 14; CDR3nt: TGTGCCAGCAGTTACAGTGCGAGCTACTATGGCTACACCTTC; CDR3aa: CASSYSASYYGYTF
j_gene: TRBJ2-3; d_gene: TRBD2; v_gene: TRBV24-1; abundance: .; len: 17; CDR3nt: TGTGCCACCAGTGATTCCCTGGGGCTAGCGGTCACAGATACGCAGTATTTT; CDR3aa: CATSDSLGLAVTDTQYF
j_gene: TRBJ1-6; d_gene: .; v_gene: TRBV19; abundance: .; len: 15; CDR3nt: TGTGCCAGTAAATATGGGAGCTCCTATAATTCACCCCTCCACTTT; CDR3aa: CASKYGSSYNSPLHF
j_gene: TRBJ1-1; d_gene: TRBD1; v_gene: TRBV4-3; abundance: .; len: 16; CDR3nt: TGCGCCAGCAGCCTTGAACCGGGACAGTTGAACACTGAAGCTTTCTTT; CDR3aa: CASSLEPGQLNTEAFF
j_gene: TRBJ1-2; d_gene: .; v_gene: TRBV19; abundance: .; len: 15; CDR3nt: TGTGCCAGTAGTATAGATCTACAGGCCGCCGGTGGCTACACCTTC; CDR3aa: CASSIDLQAAGGYTF
j_gene: TRBJ2-4; d_gene: .; v_gene: TRBV18; abundance: .; len: 16; CDR3nt: TGTGCCAGCTCACCACCTGAGGCGACGGACCGGGGCATTCAGTACTTC; CDR3aa: CASSPPEATDRGIQYF
j_gene: TRBJ1-3; d_gene: .; v_gene: TRBV5-1; abundance: .; len: 15; CDR3nt: TGCGCCAGCAGCTTGGCCGGGATGTCTGGAAACACCATATATTTT; CDR3aa: CASSLAGMSGNTIYF
j_gene: TRBJ1-2; d_gene: .; v_gene: TRBV3-1/TRBV3-2; abundance: few; len: 14; CDR3nt: TGTGCCAGCAGCCATTTCGGAGCTAACTATGGCTACACCTTC; CDR3aa: CASSHFGANYGYTF
j_gene: TRBJ1-1; d_gene: TRBD1; v_gene: TRBV7-2; abundance: .; len: 14; CDR3nt: TGTGCCAGCAGCTCATACAGGGGACCCACTGAAGCTTTCTTT; CDR3aa: CASSSYRGPTEAFF
j_gene: TRBJ2-7; d_gene: .; v_gene: TRBV7-2; abundance: few; len: 14; CDR3nt: TGTGCCAGCAGCTTCCGGGACACTGCCTACGAGCAGTACTTC; CDR3aa: CASSFRDTAYEQYF
j_gene: TRBJ1-1; d_gene: TRBD1; v_gene: TRBV28; abundance: once; len: 15; CDR3nt: TGTGCCAGCCGTTTGGACAGGGGGGGGTTCACTGAAGCTTTCTTT; CDR3aa: CASRLDRGGFTEAFF
j_gene: TRBJ2-3; d_gene: TRBD2; v_gene: TRBV11-2; abundance: .; len: 16; CDR3nt: TGTGCCAGCAGCTCCGTAGCGGGAGTGAAGACAGATACGCAGTATTTT; CDR3aa: CASSSVAGVKTDTQYF
j_gene: TRBJ1-5; d_gene: .; v_gene: TRBV2; abundance: .; len: 15; CDR3nt: TGTGCCAGCAGTGATCAGGGTGGTGGCAATCAGCCCCAGCATTTT; CDR3aa: CASSDQGGGNQPQHF
j_gene: TRBJ2-7; d_gene: TRBD2; v_gene: TRBV15; abundance: .; len: 12; CDR3nt: TGTGCCACCAGCAGAACGGGAGGCGAGCAGTACTTC; CDR3aa: CATSRTGGEQYF
j_gene: TRBJ2-1; d_gene: .; v_gene: TRBV4-3; abundance: .; len: 15; CDR3nt: TGCGCCAGCAGCCAAGACAGGGCCCCCGTAAATGAGCAGTTCTTC; CDR3aa: CASSQDRAPVNEQFF
j_gene: TRBJ2-3; d_gene: .; v_gene: TRBV5-1; abundance: .; len: 17; CDR3nt: TGCGCCAGCAGCTTGGCGCTATGGGCTAGCGGCACAGATACGCAGTATTTT; CDR3aa: CASSLALWASGTDTQYF
j_gene: TRBJ2-1; d_gene: TRBD2; v_gene: TRBV9; abundance: .; len: 17; CDR3nt: TGTGCCAGCAGCGTACTAGGCGGGAGGGGGTCCTACAATGAGCAGTTCTTC; CDR3aa: CASSVLGGRGSYNEQFF
j_gene: TRBJ2-3; d_gene: TRBD2; v_gene: TRBV24-1; abundance: .; len: 17; CDR3nt: TGTGCCACCAGCGAGCGGACTAGCGGGAGGGAAGGAGATACGCAGTATTTT; CDR3aa: CATSERTSGREGDTQYF
j_gene: TRBJ1-6; d_gene: .; v_gene: TRBV27; abundance: .; len: 13; CDR3nt: TGTGCCAGCAGTTTAGTGGGGCAGGGCCCTCTCCACTTT; CDR3aa: CASSLVGQGPLHF
j_gene: TRBJ1-3; d_gene: .; v_gene: TRBV7-2; abundance: .; len: 16; CDR3nt: TGTGCCAGCAGCTTTAGCCTAGCGCGCTCTGGAAACACCATATATTTT; CDR3aa: CASSFSLARSGNTIYF
j_gene: TRBJ2-5; d_gene: TRBD1; v_gene: TRBV24-1; abundance: once; len: 16; CDR3nt: TGTGCCACCAGTGATTTAGGTGACAGGGGGCGCGAGACCCAGTACTTC; CDR3aa: CATSDLGDRGRETQYF
j_gene: TRBJ2-3; d_gene: TRBD1; v_gene: TRBV6-2/TRBV6-3; abundance: .; len: 18; CDR3nt: TGTGCCAGCAGTTACCGACTTGGACAGGGAAGGGGCACAGATACGCAGTATTTT; CDR3aa: CASSYRLGQGRGTDTQYF
j_gene: TRBJ2-5; d_gene: .; v_gene: TRBV7-6; abundance: .; len: 15; CDR3nt: TGTGCCAGCAGCCCGCAAACAGGCAGGCAAGAGACCCAGTACTTC; CDR3aa: CASSPQTGRQETQYF
j_gene: TRBJ2-3; d_gene: TRBD2; v_gene: TRBV5-4; abundance: .; len: 16; CDR3nt: TGTGCCAGCAGCCAAGGACTAGCGGGGGGAGAGGATACGCAGTATTTT; CDR3aa: CASSQGLAGGEDTQYF
j_gene: TRBJ2-5; d_gene: TRBD2; v_gene: TRBV30; abundance: once; len: 13; CDR3nt: TGTGCCTGGAGGGGACTAGCGTGGGAGACCCAGTACTTC; CDR3aa: CAWRGLAWETQYF
j_gene: TRBJ2-7; d_gene: TRBD1; v_gene: TRBV10-3; abundance: .; len: 12; CDR3nt: TGTGCCCACGGACAGGGGGTTTACGAGCAGTACTTC; CDR3aa: CAHGQGVYEQYF
j_gene: TRBJ1-2; d_gene: TRBD1; v_gene: TRBV10-3; abundance: few; len: 13; CDR3nt: TGTGCCAACTCCGGGACAGGGGAGGTGGGCTACACCTTC; CDR3aa: CANSGTGEVGYTF
j_gene: TRBJ1-2; d_gene: .; v_gene: TRBV30; abundance: .; len: 13; CDR3nt: TGTGCCTGGAGCCCTAGTGGAATCTATGGCTACACCTTC; CDR3aa: CAWSPSGIYGYTF
j_gene: TRBJ1-6; d_gene: .; v_gene: TRBV7-8; abundance: once; len: 14; CDR3nt: TGTGCCAGCAGCTTAGCTGGAGCTCTTTCACCCCTCCACTTT; CDR3aa: CASSLAGALSPLHF
j_gene: TRBJ1-2; d_gene: .; v_gene: TRBV9; abundance: .; len: 14; CDR3nt: TGTGCCAGCAGCGTAGATCCCAGGGGTTGGGGCTACACCTTC; CDR3aa: CASSVDPRGWGYTF
j_gene: TRBJ1-2; d_gene: TRBD1; v_gene: TRBV4-1; abundance: .; len: 18; CDR3nt: TGCGCCAGCAGCCAAGACTCGACGGGACAGGCAATTAACTATGGCTACACCTTC; CDR3aa: CASSQDSTGQAINYGYTF
j_gene: TRBJ2-5; d_gene: .; v_gene: TRBV7-9; abundance: .; len: 12; CDR3nt: TGTGCCAGCAGCCCAGGGTTAGAGACCCAGTACTTC; CDR3aa: CASSPGLETQYF
j_gene: TRBJ1-1; d_gene: .; v_gene: TRBV7-2; abundance: .; len: 15; CDR3nt: TGTGCCAGCAGCTCCCAGGGGAGAGTAGTCGGAGTAACTTTCTTT; CDR3aa: CASSSQGRVVGVTFF
j_gene: TRBJ1-4; d_gene: TRBD1; v_gene: TRBV19; abundance: .; len: 14; CDR3nt: TGTGCCAGTAGCCGACAGGGAGGAACTGAAAAACTGTTTTTT; CDR3aa: CASSRQGGTEKLFF
j_gene: TRBJ1-5; d_gene: .; v_gene: TRBV12-5; abundance: few; len: 18; CDR3nt: TGTGCTAGTGGTATCCGGCCTTCATGGAGGGCAGTGAGTCAGCCCCAGCATTTT; CDR3aa: CASGIRPSWRAVSQPQHF
j_gene: TRBJ2-7; d_gene: .; v_gene: TRBV11-1; abundance: .; len: 13; CDR3nt: TGTGCCAGCAGCTTATTTAGGGGATACGAGCAGTACTTC; CDR3aa: CASSLFRGYEQYF
j_gene: TRBJ1-2; d_gene: .; v_gene: TRBV6-5; abundance: .; len: 14; CDR3nt: TGTGCCAGCAGTTACTCCTCCGCTAACTATGGCTACACCTTC; CDR3aa: CASSYSSANYGYTF
j_gene: TRBJ2-7; d_gene: .; v_gene: TRBV5-6; abundance: .; len: 14; CDR3nt: TGTGCCAGCAGCTTGGCCTCAGGGGCTTACGAGCAGTACTTC; CDR3aa: CASSLASGAYEQYF
j_gene: TRBJ1-2; d_gene: .; v_gene: TRBV7-2; abundance: .; len: 14; CDR3nt: TGTGCCAGCAGCTTGGATGACAGGACCTATGGCTACACCTTC; CDR3aa: CASSLDDRTYGYTF
j_gene: TRBJ1-4; d_gene: TRBD1; v_gene: TRBV11-2; abundance: .; len: 19; CDR3nt: TGTGCCAGCAGCATGCGGGACAGGTTTCCCAGTGGGACTAATGAAAAACTGTTTTTT; CDR3aa: CASSMRDRFPSGTNEKLFF
j_gene: TRBJ2-7; d_gene: TRBD1; v_gene: TRBV16; abundance: .; len: 17; CDR3nt: TGTGCCAGCAGCCGACCAGACAGGGCGGTAGGGGTAGCCCAGCAGTACTTC; CDR3aa: CASSRPDRAVGVAQQYF
j_gene: TRBJ2-7; d_gene: TRBD2; v_gene: TRBV4-3; abundance: once; len: 19; CDR3nt: TGCGCCAGCAGCCAAGATTGGATAGGACTAGCGGGGTCGGGTTACGAGCAGTACTTC; CDR3aa: CASSQDWIGLAGSGYEQYF